The 17 T cell receptor beta chains given below trace back to one sample, sequenced in a study of glioma-infiltrating T cells after dendritic cell vaccination. Time point reported: after dendritic cell vaccination, including at tumor progression/relapse. The protocol was immunoSEQ multiplex PCR, while the TCRdb copy is restricted to in-frame clones and leaves out a portion. This sample carries fewer than 75,000 clones, about 85% of them seen once, and the ten largest clones take roughly 10%. The material was blood, obtained after dendritic cell vaccination. Receptors were obtained from a human donor with glioblastoma.

The chain links TRBV30 to TRBJ1-2; no clear D gene. The ends were cut back, 6 bases at V and 1 base at J, with 12 bases in the middle. This CDR3 spans 13 amino acids. Germline V gene lookup returns CDR1 GTSNPN and CDR2 SVGIG (reference sequence). This chain's CDR3 is CACIIANNYGYTF. Written as DNA, the CDR3 is TGTGCCTGTATTATAGCCAATAACTATGGCTACACCTTC.

V usage is TRBV4-2 and J usage is TRBJ1-5; TRBD1 matches 8 bases. Germline CDR1 and CDR2: LGHNA and YNFKEQ. The CDR3 consists of 16 residues. Germline trimming cut 4 bases from V and 2 bases from J; bases unmatched to any gene: 7. CDR3 bases: TGTGCCAGCAGCCGCCAAGGGGGACAGGGCAATCAGCCCCAGCATTTT. It translates to CASSRQGGQGNQPQHF.

The J gene is TRBJ2-3, the V gene TRBV7-2, with D perhaps matching TRBD2 (6 bases). Deletions cut 5 bases from V and 2 bases from J, with 11 bases between. This CDR3 is 14 amino acids long. Germline CDR1 is SGHTA and CDR2 is FQGNSA. CDR3 region: CASSLGLPTDTQYF. CDR3 nucleotides: TGTGCCAGCAGCCTTGGACTACCCACAGATACGCAGTATTTT.

This chain uses TRBV6-1 with TRBJ2-7; D gene unclear. This CDR3 has 11 residues. The germline CDR1 and CDR2 sequences are MNHNS and SASEGT. The V and J ends lost 6 bases and 4 bases respectively, with 7 bases between them. The CDR3 DNA follows: TGTGCCAGCAGCACAAGTTACGAGCAGTACTTC. This gives the protein CASSTSYEQYF.

The genes are TRBV11-2 and TRBJ1-4; TRBD1 aligns across 7 bases. The CDR3 contains 15 residues. CDR1 SGHAT and CDR2 FQNNGV come from the germline V gene. Germline trimming cut 6 bases from V and 5 bases from J; bases unmatched to any gene: 9. Here the CDR3 reads CASRDSGTANEKLFF. DNA for the CDR3: TGTGCCAGCAGAGACTCCGGGACAGCAAATGAAAAACTGTTTTTT.

The genes are TRBV30 and TRBJ2-1; 7 bases are shared with TRBD1. J was trimmed by 2 bases and V by 2 bases; bases with no gene match: 0. CDR1 GTSNPN and CDR2 SVGIG come from the germline V gene (reference sequence). The CDR3 is 13 amino acids. The CDR3 loop is CAWSTGAYNEQFF. CDR3 coding DNA: TGTGCCTGGAGTACAGGGGCCTACAATGAGCAGTTCTTC.

This clone appeared a few times. DNA for the CDR3: TGTGCCAGTAGTCCCCCAGGGGTCCCCTACGAGCAGTACTTC. Translation gives CASSPPGVPYEQYF. J is TRBJ2-7 and V is TRBV19; maybe TRBD1 (6 bases). Looked up from germline, CDR1 is LNHDA and CDR2 is SQIVND (reference sequence). The CDR3 is 14 amino acids. The V and J ends lost 5 bases and 2 bases respectively, with 13 bases between them.

The rearrangement links TRBV11-1 to TRBJ2-2, with 7 bases aligning to TRBD1. V lost 4 bases and J lost 0; bases outside the gene matches: 2. CDR3 size: 15 residues. CDR1 SGHAT and CDR2 FQDESV come from the germline V gene (reference sequence). The CDR3 nucleotides read TGTGCCAGCAGCTCCGGGACAGCGAACACCGGGGAGCTGTTTTTT. Encoded protein: CASSSGTANTGELFF.

This clone was detected only once. This chain joins TRBV19 and TRBJ2-3, with 10 bases lining up with TRBD2. Looked up from germline, CDR1 is LNHDA and CDR2 is SQIVND (reference sequence). J gave up 0 bases and V 5 bases, and 5 bases lay outside the gene matches. This CDR3 comprises 16 residues. CDR3 sequence reads: CASSPRLAGSTDTQYF. The CDR3 coding sequence is TGTGCCAGTAGTCCCCGACTAGCGGGTAGCACAGATACGCAGTATTTT.

DNA of the CDR3: TGTGCCAGCAGCCCTGAGACTAGCGTACCTCAAGAGACCCAGTACTTC. As protein: CASSPETSVPQETQYF. The J gene is TRBJ2-5, the V gene TRBV5-5, with TRBD2 matching 8 bases. This CDR3 is 16 amino acids long. The junction had 10 bases not matched to a gene; V was cut back by 4 bases and J by 2 bases. Germline V gene sequence: CDR1 SGHKS, CDR2 YYEKEE (reference sequence).

The chain links TRBV6-5 to TRBJ2-7; TRBD1 matches 10 bases. V lost 2 bases to trimming and J lost 2 bases; unmatched junction nucleotides: 3. The CDR3 contains 15 residues. Germline V gives CDR1 MNHEY, CDR2 SVGAGI. For the CDR3, the DNA is TGTGCCAGCAGTTACCCGGGACAGGGGACCTACGAGCAGTACTTC. Translating it yields CASSYPGQGTYEQYF.

The table lists this clone with a few counts. The V and J genes are TRBV2 and TRBJ1-5; possibly TRBD1 for D (6 bases). This CDR3 spans 14 amino acids. V shed 6 bases and J shed 1 base, with 10 bases lying between them. Germline V lookup: CDR1 SNHLY, CDR2 FYNNEI. The CDR3 spells CASRLDRSNQPQHF. The CDR3 DNA reads as TGTGCCAGCAGGCTGGACAGAAGCAATCAGCCCCAGCATTTT.

The rearrangement uses TRBV30 and TRBJ1-2, with D tentatively TRBD1 (6 bases). CDR1 GTSNPN and CDR2 SVGIG come from the germline V gene (reference sequence). V lost 3 bases and J 6 bases, leaving 20 bases between the germline ends. This CDR3 is built from 15 residues. This chain's CDR3 is CAWSRHRALSHGYTF. DNA for the CDR3: TGTGCCTGGAGCCGCCACAGGGCTTTGTCCCATGGCTACACCTTC. The full variable domain, rest sourced from reference TRBV30 and TRBJ1-2, is SQTIHQWPATLVQPVGSPLSLECTVEGTSNPNLYWYRQAAGRGLQLLFYSVGIGQISSEVPQNLSASRPQDRQFILSSKKLLLSDSGFYLCAWSRHRALSHGYTFGSGTRLTVV.

In its sample, this clone was seen a few times. The chain recombines TRBV30 with TRBJ2-6; D is unresolved. Germline CDR1 and CDR2: GTSNPN and SVGIG (reference sequence). This CDR3 spans 14 amino acids. The DNA for the CDR3 is TGTGCTTCAAAAGCTCCATCTGGGGCCAACGTCCTGACTTTC. It yields the protein CASKAPSGANVLTF. Combining the CDR3 with reference TRBV30 and TRBJ2-6 gives the whole variable domain SQTIHQWPATLVQPVGSPLSLECTVEGTSNPNLYWYRQAAGRGLQLLFYSVGIGQISSEVPQNLSASRPQDRQFILSSKKLLLSDSGFYLCASKAPSGANVLTFGAGSRLTVL.

The gene calls are TRBV30 and TRBJ1-5, with 7 bases fitting TRBD1. CDR1 GTSNPN and CDR2 SVGIG come from the germline V gene (reference sequence). V lost 2 bases, J lost 2 bases, and 3 bases stayed unmatched. This CDR3 has 14 amino acids. CDR3 in amino acids: CAWSSTGGNQPQHF. The CDR3 DNA reads TGTGCCTGGAGTTCCACAGGGGGCAATCAGCCCCAGCATTTT.

The chain is built from TRBV27 and TRBJ2-3; 11 bases are shared with TRBD2. Germline values: CDR1 MNHEY, CDR2 SMNVEV (reference sequence). This CDR3 spans 15 amino acids. V shed 1 base, J shed 4 bases, and the junction held 1 base outside the gene matches. DNA of the CDR3: TGTGCCAGCAGTTTATTAGCGGGGGGGGCAGATACGCAGTATTTT. Amino acids: CASSLLAGGADTQYF.

This rearrangement joins TRBV7-3 to TRBJ2-3; the match to TRBD2 covers 10 bases. Germline-derived CDR1 and CDR2 are SGHTA and FQGTGA. The CDR3 loop spans 16 amino acids. Losses at the gene ends were 2 bases for V and 4 bases for J; bases not matched to a gene: 6. The CDR3 reads CASSLLSGGASDTQYF. The CDR3 DNA sequence: TGTGCCAGCAGCTTACTAAGCGGGGGGGCGTCAGATACGCAGTATTTT.